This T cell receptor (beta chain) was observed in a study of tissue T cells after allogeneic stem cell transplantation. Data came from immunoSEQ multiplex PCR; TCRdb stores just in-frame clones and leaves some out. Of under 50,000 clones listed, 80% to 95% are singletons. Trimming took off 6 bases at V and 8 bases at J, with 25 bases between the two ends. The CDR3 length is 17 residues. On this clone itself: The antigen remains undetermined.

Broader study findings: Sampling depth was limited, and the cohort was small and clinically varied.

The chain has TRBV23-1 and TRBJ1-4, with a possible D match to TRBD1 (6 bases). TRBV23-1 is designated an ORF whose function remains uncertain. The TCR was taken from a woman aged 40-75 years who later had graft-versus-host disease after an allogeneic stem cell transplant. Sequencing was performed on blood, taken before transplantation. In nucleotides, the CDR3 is TGCGCCAGCAGCCTCCATTTAGAGCCAGGGGAATACGAAAAACTGTTTTTT. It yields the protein CASSLHLEPGEYEKLFF.